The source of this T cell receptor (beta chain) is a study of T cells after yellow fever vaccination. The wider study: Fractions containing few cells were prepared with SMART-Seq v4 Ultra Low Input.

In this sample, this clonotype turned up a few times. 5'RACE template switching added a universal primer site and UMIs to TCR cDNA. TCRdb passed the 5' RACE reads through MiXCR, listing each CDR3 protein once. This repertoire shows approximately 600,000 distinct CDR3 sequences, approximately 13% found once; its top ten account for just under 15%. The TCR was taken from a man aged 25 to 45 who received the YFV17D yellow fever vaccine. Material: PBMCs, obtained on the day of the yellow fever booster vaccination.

CDR3 bases: TGTGCCAGCAGCTACAGGGGAAGGACTGAAGCTTTCTTT. Encoded protein: CASSYRGRTEAFF. The chain couples TRBV7-8 to TRBJ1-1; 7 bases align to TRBD1. The germline CDR1 and CDR2 sequences are SGHVS and FQNEAQ. The CDR3 sequence is 13 residues long. The J segment lost 5 bases and the V segment lost 4 bases, leaving 4 bases of the junction unmatched.